This TCR beta chain derives from a study of identical twins' blood T cells (dated by TCRdb to the early 2010s). Concerning the study at large: The approximately twelve libraries, six for the alpha chain and six for the beta chain, yielded about 50 million Illumina reads in total. The study compared TCR alpha and beta chain repertoires of three pairs of monozygous twins using next-generation sequencing to assess genetic influence on repertoire formation. On the study overall, not on this receptor specifically: The number of shared CDR3 clonotypes between two donors was mainly determined by the product of their cloneset sizes, and twins did not clearly deviate from this trend. Because the twins were reared together, environmental influences could not be excluded as an explanation for twin similarity. Validation by independent studies was stated to be required for the proposed role of the TCRalpha J segment in MHC recognition during thymic selection. Among the most abundant TCRbeta clonotypes, every donor shared more CDR3 sequences with her own twin than with unrelated donors. V gene usage was reported to be markedly more similar within twin pairs than between unrelated donors, even among non-selected out-of-frame TCRbeta clonotypes.

The germline V gene gives CDR1 as SQVTM and CDR2 as ANQGSEA. Trimmed from V: 2 bases; trimmed from J: 1 base; junction bases lacking a gene match: 4. The CDR3 runs 16 residues from the cysteine to the phenylalanine. Only the CDR3 part of the read is kept: 48 bases, read in frame from the first base. Six healthy women forming three monozygous twin pairs were used as donors. All three twin pairs had been reared together and were thought likely to have met the same infectious agents and vaccines. RNA was isolated from peripheral blood mononuclear cells and used to prepare TCR cDNA libraries. This clonotype was counted only a few times. It has no known antigen specificity. Base qualities are not recorded, but no much larger clone differs from it by a single base. Library method: 5' RACE. Sequencing was carried out with an Illumina Genome Analyzer IIx. The RNA-based TCR cDNA libraries were made using a previously described protocol that was modified in several ways. To prevent cross-contamination, sample-specific barcodes were introduced on both ends of each TCR cDNA library during cDNA synthesis and amplification. The study's processing was this. Between about 85,000 and nearly 550,000 clonotypes were identified per individual, with about 2.2 to 4 million CDR3-containing reads per library. After reads with improper barcode index combinations were thrown out, a cloneset for each library was built using the MiTCR software. While assembling CDR3 clonotypes, MiTCR corrected PCR and sequencing errors and either filtered or rescued low-quality reads. Artificial out-of-frame clonotypes were mapped to in-frame sequences, with one indel allowed in the CDR3, and then removed. Similarity in V and J gene usage between donors was calculated as the Jensen-Shannon divergence divided by the mean entropy. TCRdb applied fastp at Q25 and MiXCR to the public reads, then kept only in-frame beta chains. Rows are unified per CDR3 protein, each entry keeping the most common DNA and genes. The V and J calls follow TCRdb's processing rather than the paper's. The sample records roughly 340,000 distinct CDR3 sequences, approximately 30% of which are singletons. The ten largest clones represent about 6.1% of the sample.

The sequenced sample consisted of PBMCs. The chain is made from TRBV29-1 and TRBJ2-1; a stretch of 11 junction bases matches TRBD2. The receptor was derived from a woman between 18 and 55 years old in good health. The CDR3 reads as follows: CSVEKGTSGSYNEQFF. The DNA is as follows: TGCAGCGTTGAAAAGGGGACTAGCGGATCCTACAATGAGCAGTTCTTC.